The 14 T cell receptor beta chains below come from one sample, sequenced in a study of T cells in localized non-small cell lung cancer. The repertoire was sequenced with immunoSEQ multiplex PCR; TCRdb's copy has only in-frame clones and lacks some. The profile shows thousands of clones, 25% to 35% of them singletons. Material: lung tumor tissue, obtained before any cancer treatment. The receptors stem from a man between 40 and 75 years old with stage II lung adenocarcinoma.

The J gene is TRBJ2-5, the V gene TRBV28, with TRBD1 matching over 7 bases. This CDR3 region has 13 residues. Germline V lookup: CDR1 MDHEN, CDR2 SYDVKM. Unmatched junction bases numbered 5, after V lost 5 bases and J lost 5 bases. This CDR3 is CASSQGGGETQYF. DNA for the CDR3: TGTGCCAGCAGTCAAGGGGGCGGGGAGACCCAGTACTTC. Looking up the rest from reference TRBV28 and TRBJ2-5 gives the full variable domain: DVKVTQSSRYLVKRTGEKVFLECVQDMDHENMFWYRQDPGLGLRLIYFSYDVKMKEKGDIPEGYSVSREKKERFSLILESASTNQTSMYLCASSQGGGETQYFGPGTRLLVL.

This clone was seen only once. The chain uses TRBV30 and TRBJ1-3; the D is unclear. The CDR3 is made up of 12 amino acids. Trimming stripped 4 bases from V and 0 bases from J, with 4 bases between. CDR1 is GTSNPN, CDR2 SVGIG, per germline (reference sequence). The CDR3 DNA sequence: TGTGCCTGGACCAACTCTGGAAACACCATATATTTT. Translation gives CAWTNSGNTIYF.

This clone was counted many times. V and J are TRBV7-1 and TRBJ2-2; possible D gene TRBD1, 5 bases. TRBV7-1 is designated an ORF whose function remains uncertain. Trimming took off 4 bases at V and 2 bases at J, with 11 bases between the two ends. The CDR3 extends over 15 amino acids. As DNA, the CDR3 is TGTGCCAGCAGCTTATGCAGGGCCAACACCGGGGAGCTGTTTTTT. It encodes CASSLCRANTGELFF.

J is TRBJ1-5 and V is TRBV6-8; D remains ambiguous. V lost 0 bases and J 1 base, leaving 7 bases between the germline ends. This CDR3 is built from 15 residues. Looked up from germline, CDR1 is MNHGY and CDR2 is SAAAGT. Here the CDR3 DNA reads TGTGCCAGCAGTTACTCGATAAAAAGCAATCAGCCCCAGCATTTT. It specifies CASSYSIKSNQPQHF.

The CDR3 bases are TGCAGCGCCTCCCTGGACGTCTACGAGCAGTACTTC. It is translated as CSASLDVYEQYF. The chain has TRBV29-1 and TRBJ2-7; D gene unclear. The CDR3 spans 12 residues. V dropped 7 bases and J dropped 3 bases, with 13 bases sitting between them. Germline values: CDR1 SQVTM, CDR2 ANQGSEA.

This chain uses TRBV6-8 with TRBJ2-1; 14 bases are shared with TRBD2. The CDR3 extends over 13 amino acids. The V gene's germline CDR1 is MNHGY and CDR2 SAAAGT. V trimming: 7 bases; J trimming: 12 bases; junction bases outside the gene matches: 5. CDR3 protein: CASTEGLAGGQFF. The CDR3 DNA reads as TGTGCCAGCACCGAAGGACTAGCGGGAGGGCAGTTCTTC.

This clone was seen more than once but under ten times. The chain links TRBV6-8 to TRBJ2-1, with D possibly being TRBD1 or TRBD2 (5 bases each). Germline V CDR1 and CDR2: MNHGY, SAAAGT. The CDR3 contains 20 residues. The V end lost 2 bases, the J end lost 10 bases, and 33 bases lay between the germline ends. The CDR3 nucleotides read TGTGCCAGCAGTTACCCCCACCGTTCTCTCGGGACCGCGTCACCCTTCGAGCAGTTCTTC. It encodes CASSYPHRSLGTASPFEQFF.

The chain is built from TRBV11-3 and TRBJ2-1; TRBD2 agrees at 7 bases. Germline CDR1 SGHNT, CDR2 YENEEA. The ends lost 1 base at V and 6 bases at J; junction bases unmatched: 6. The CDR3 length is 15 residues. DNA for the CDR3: TGTGCCAGCAGCTTAGTTGTTACTAGCGTCAATGAGCAGTTCTTC. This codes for CASSLVVTSVNEQFF.

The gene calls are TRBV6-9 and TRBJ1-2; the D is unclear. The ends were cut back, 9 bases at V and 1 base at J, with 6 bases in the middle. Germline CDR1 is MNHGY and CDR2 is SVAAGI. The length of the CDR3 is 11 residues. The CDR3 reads CASSGNYGYTF. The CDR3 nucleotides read TGTGCCAGTTCGGGTAACTATGGCTACACCTTC.

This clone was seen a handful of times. CDR3 loop: CASSLDSRNTEAFF. The CDR3, as DNA: TGTGCCAGCAGTTTGGACTCAAGGAACACTGAAGCTTTCTTT. The genes are TRBV6-8 and TRBJ1-1; no reliable D call. CDR1 is MNHGY, CDR2 SAAAGT, per germline. The V and J ends lost 4 bases and 1 base respectively, with 10 bases between them. This CDR3 is 14 amino acids long.

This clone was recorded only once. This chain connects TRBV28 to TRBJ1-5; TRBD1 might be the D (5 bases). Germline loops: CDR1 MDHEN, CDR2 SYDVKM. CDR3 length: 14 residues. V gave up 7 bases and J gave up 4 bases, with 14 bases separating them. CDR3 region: CASTPGQGNQPQHF. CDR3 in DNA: TGTGCCAGCACCCCGGGCCAGGGAAATCAGCCCCAGCATTTT.

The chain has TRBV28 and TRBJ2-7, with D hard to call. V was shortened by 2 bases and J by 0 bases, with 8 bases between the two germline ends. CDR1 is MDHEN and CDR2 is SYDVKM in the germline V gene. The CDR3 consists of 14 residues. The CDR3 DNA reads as TGTGCCAGCAGTTTACGTGGGATCTCCTACGAGCAGTACTTC. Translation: CASSLRGISYEQYF.

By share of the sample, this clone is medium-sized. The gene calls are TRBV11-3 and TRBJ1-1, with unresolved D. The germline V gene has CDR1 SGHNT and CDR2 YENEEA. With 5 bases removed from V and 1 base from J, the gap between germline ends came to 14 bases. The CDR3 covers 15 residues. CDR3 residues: CASSRLRAQNTEAFF. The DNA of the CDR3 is TGTGCCAGCAGCCGCCTAAGGGCGCAGAACACTGAAGCTTTCTTT.

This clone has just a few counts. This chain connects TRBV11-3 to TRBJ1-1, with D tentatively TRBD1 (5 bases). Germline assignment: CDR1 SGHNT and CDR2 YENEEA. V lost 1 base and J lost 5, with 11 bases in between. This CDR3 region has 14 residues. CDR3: CASSLGLGVTEAFF. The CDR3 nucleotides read TGTGCCAGCAGCTTAGGACTGGGGGTTACTGAAGCTTTCTTT.